This TCR beta chain was obtained from a study of blood T cell repertoires in COVID-19. Study context: COVID-19 samples from acute and convalescent phases originated in the United States, Italy and Spain. Sources were T cells, B-cell-depleted T cells, or PBMCs; the material itself was cDNA or gDNA.

In the authors' workflow: Amplification of reference gene primers was used by the study to estimate nucleated cell counts. Sequencing was performed with immunoSEQ multiplex PCR; in TCRdb, only in-frame clones are kept and a portion is missing. V and J calls and clone size are given by that table; D and trimming were obtained from the DNA. This table holds around 110,000 clones, about 80% found once. The clonotype originates from a man aged 65-85 years with active or convalescent COVID-19. Source material: peripheral blood.

Here the CDR3 reads CASSERHTSGGDTQYF. CDR3 nucleotides: TGTGCCAGCAGTGAACGGCATACTAGCGGGGGGGATACGCAGTATTTT. The V and J genes are TRBV2 and TRBJ2-3, with 12 bases that match TRBD2. Germline V gene data show CDR1 as SNHLY and CDR2 as FYNNEI. J lost 6 bases, V lost 2 bases, and 6 bases had no gene match. The CDR3 is 16 residues long.